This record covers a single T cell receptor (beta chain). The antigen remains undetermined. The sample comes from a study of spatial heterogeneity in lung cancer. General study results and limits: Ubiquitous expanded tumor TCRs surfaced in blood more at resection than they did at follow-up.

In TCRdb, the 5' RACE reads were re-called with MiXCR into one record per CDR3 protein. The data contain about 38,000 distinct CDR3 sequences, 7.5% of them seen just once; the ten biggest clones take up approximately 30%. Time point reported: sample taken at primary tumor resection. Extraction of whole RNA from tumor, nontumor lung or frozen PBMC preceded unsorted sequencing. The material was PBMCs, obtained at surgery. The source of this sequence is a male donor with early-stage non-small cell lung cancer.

CDR3 protein: CSVPTTSYNEQFF. The CDR3 DNA follows: TGCAGTGTCCCTACGACTAGCTACAATGAGCAGTTCTTC. The chain combines TRBV20-1 with TRBJ2-1; a weak D match, TRBD2 (6 bases). The CDR3 extends over 13 amino acids. V was cut by 7 bases and J by 3 bases, with 13 bases left in between. The germline V gene has CDR1 DFQATT and CDR2 SNEGSKA (reference sequence).